This T cell receptor (beta chain) is drawn from a study of T-cell reconstitution after alpha-beta-depleted transplantation in children. Study conclusions and caveats: A year had passed since transplant, and T-cell counts and diversity by then came mostly from newly produced T cells. The study reportedly traced alpha-beta T cells about two months after transplant to several hundred expanded graft clones. Certain patients had high TCRbeta diversity at day 60, and it came from recipient T cells and thymic progenitors that survived.

This sample's TCRbeta library carried unique molecular identifier barcodes. TCRdb re-called the PCR reads through MiXCR, storing one row per CDR3 protein. The sample records 150,000 to 200,000 distinct CDR3 sequences, over 8.5% being singletons. This clonotype is deemed medium-sized. What it recognizes is unknown. CDR3 length equals 12 residues. Germline CDR1 SEHNR, CDR2 FQNEAQ (reference sequence). V was cut by 5 bases and J by 1 base, with 6 bases left in between. This clonotype was obtained from a boy between 2 and 10 years old with acute myeloid leukemia, due to receive a stem cell transplant. V usage is TRBV7-9 and J usage is TRBJ2-7; a possible D gene is TRBD1 (5 bases). The source material was PBMCs, sampled before TCRalphabeta/CD19-depleted stem cell transplant. CDR3 sequence: CASSQGSYEQYF. The CDR3 bases are TGTGCCAGCAGCCAGGGATCCTACGAGCAGTACTTC.